The TCR beta chain described here comes from a study of blood T cell repertoires in COVID-19. In the study overall: COVID-19 samples from acute and convalescent phases originated in the United States, Italy and Spain. PBMCs, B-cell-depleted T cells, or T cells provided the cDNA or gDNA that made up the material.

Trimming took 4 bases from V and 0 from J; bases not matched to a gene: 5. The CDR3 loop spans 16 amino acids. The V gene's germline CDR1 is MNHNS and CDR2 SASEGT. This clone was observed once. In the original processing: Scientists estimated how many nucleated cells there were by amplifying reference gene primers. Assay: immunoSEQ multiplex PCR; the TCRdb copy retains only in-frame clones and omits some. The V and J calls and clone size come from that table; D and trimming were worked out from the DNA. The sample lists approximately 200,000 clones; 94% were seen once. The receptor's source is a man aged 25 to 40 with COVID-19, enrolled during active disease. The sequenced sample was peripheral blood. V is TRBV6-1 and J is TRBJ2-2, with 7 bases that match TRBD1. The CDR3: CASSGRGQTNTGELFF. The CDR3 DNA sequence: TGTGCCAGCAGTGGCAGGGGACAGACGAACACCGGGGAGCTGTTTTTT.